Presented here are 22 T cell receptor beta chains from one specimen sequenced in a study of beta chain features in type 1 diabetes. All of the isolated RNA was reverse transcribed, so expressed TCRB transcripts were sequenced. Only in-frame clones appear in the TCRdb table, and some are missing; sequencing was by immunoSEQ multiplex PCR. The data contain tens of thousands of clones, 45% to 50% of them singletons. Antigens of these TCRs are unknown. Study results and limitations: Among all four CD4+ subsets, Type 1 diabetes patients had TCRB CDR3s that were moderately but significantly shorter.

Material: central memory CD4+ T cells from blood. These receptors were obtained from a man aged 30-40 years with type 1 diabetes.

A few counts support this clone. This chain uses TRBV15 with TRBJ1-1, with 7 bases lining up with TRBD1. CDR3 size: 14 residues. Germline-derived CDR1 and CDR2 are LNHNV and YYDKDF (reference sequence). The V segment lost 5 bases and the J segment 3 bases; nucleotides outside the gene matches: 6. CDR3 in amino acids: CATSPDRADTEAFF. The CDR3 DNA reads TGTGCCACCAGCCCCGACAGGGCAGACACTGAAGCTTTCTTT.

The chain joins TRBV11-2 to TRBJ1-4; D uncertain. V lost 1 base, J lost 0 bases, and 9 bases lay in between. The germline gives CDR1 SGHAT, CDR2 FQNNGV. The CDR3 consists of 16 residues. The CDR3 loop reads CASSLARSPTNEKLFF. The CDR3 DNA reads as TGTGCCAGCAGCTTAGCCCGGAGCCCAACTAATGAAAAACTGTTTTTT.

The CDR3 is CASSQLAGSTDTQYF. CDR3 coding DNA: TGTGCCAGCAGCCAACTAGCGGGGAGCACAGATACGCAGTATTTT. The chain recombines TRBV2 with TRBJ2-3; 10 bases line up with TRBD2. This CDR3 comprises 15 residues. Trimming removed 6 bases from V and 0 bases from J; junction bases left unmatched: 3. The germline gives CDR1 SNHLY, CDR2 FYNNEI. Together with reference TRBV2 and TRBJ2-3, the CDR3 gives the full variable domain: EPEVTQTPSHQVTQMGQEVILRCVPISNHLYFYWYRQILGQKVEFLVSFYNNEISEKSEIFDDQFSVERPDGSNFTLKIRSTKLEDSAMYFCASSQLAGSTDTQYFGPGTRLTVL.

This clone was seen a few times. The chain is built from TRBV11-3 and TRBJ2-7; the D is unclear. The CDR3 covers 14 residues. Germline assignment: CDR1 SGHNT and CDR2 YENEEA. Trimming cost V 5 bases and J 5 bases, with 16 bases left between them. The CDR3 loop is CASSRSTVYDEQYF. CDR3 DNA: TGTGCCAGCAGCCGTTCCACGGTTTACGACGAGCAGTACTTC. Based on the CDR3 plus reference TRBV11-3 and TRBJ2-7, the full variable domain is EAGVVQSPRYKIIEKKQPVAFWCNPISGHNTLYWYLQNLGQGPELLIRYENEEAVDDSQLPKDRFSAERLKGVDSTLKIQPAELGDSAVYLCASSRSTVYDEQYFGPGTRLTVT.

V gene TRBV18 combines with J gene TRBJ2-7, with TRBD1 matching over 7 bases. V lost 11 bases to trimming and J lost 0 bases; unmatched junction nucleotides: 1. The CDR3 spans 11 residues. CDR1 is KGHSH and CDR2 is LQKENI in the germline V gene. DNA of the CDR3: TGTGCCCGGGACAGCTCCTACGAGCAGTACTTC. This encodes CARDSSYEQYF.

The V call is TRBV30, the J call TRBJ1-1, with D tentatively TRBD1 (5 bases). V lost 2 bases and J lost 4, with 14 bases in between. The CDR3 is made up of 14 amino acids. Per the germline V gene, CDR1 is GTSNPN and CDR2 is SVGIG (reference sequence). The CDR3 loop is CAWSRQGGTTEAFF. The CDR3 bases are TGTGCCTGGAGTAGGCAGGGAGGGACCACTGAAGCTTTCTTT.

V and J are TRBV2 and TRBJ2-1; 8 nucleotides align to TRBD1. The length of the CDR3 is 15 residues. Trimming took 5 bases from V and 6 from J; bases not matched to a gene: 9. Germline V gene sequence: CDR1 SNHLY, CDR2 FYNNEI. CDR3 DNA: TGTGCCAGCAGTACAGACAGGGGTATTATCAATGAGCAGTTCTTC. Translation: CASSTDRGIINEQFF.

This rearrangement joins TRBV18 to TRBJ1-1; D may be TRBD1 (5 bases). The CDR3 is made up of 13 amino acids. The V end lost 4 bases, the J end lost 8 bases, and 14 bases lay between the germline ends. Germline values: CDR1 KGHSH, CDR2 LQKENI. CDR3 region: CASSRSGGEEAFF. As DNA, the CDR3 is TGTGCCAGCTCACGCTCTGGGGGGGAGGAAGCTTTCTTT.

The chain combines TRBV28 with TRBJ2-5; weak D call: TRBD1 (6 bases). The better agreement between TRBJ2-7 and the DNA end casts doubt on the J call. There are 13 residues in the CDR3. Germline V gene data show CDR1 as MDHEN and CDR2 as SYDVKM. Here the CDR3 reads CASSPGVNYEQYF. DNA for the CDR3: TGTGCCAGCAGTCCAGGGGTGAACTACGAGCAGTACTTC.

The V gene is TRBV2, the J gene TRBJ2-7, with 7 bases matching TRBD1. Trimming took 6 bases from V and 1 from J; bases not matched to a gene: 6. CDR1 and CDR2 from the germline V gene are SNHLY and FYNNEI. This CDR3 is built from 14 residues. The DNA for the CDR3 is TGTGCCAGCAGAAGACAGGGAAATTCCTACGAGCAGTACTTC. Translation: CASRRQGNSYEQYF.

The chain combines TRBV7-2 with TRBJ2-1; 7 bases match TRBD2. This CDR3 is 15 amino acids long. Per germline, CDR1 SGHTA and CDR2 FQGNSA. V gave up 0 bases and J gave up 2 bases; unmatched junction bases: 1. CDR3 region: CASSLAGGPYNEQFF. As DNA, the CDR3 is TGTGCCAGCAGCTTAGCGGGAGGGCCCTACAATGAGCAGTTCTTC.

This chain uses TRBV15 with TRBJ2-3; 8 nucleotides align to TRBD1. The CDR3 sequence is 18 residues long. Per the germline V gene, CDR1 is LNHNV and CDR2 is YYDKDF (reference sequence). V lost 5 bases and J lost 5; bases outside the gene matches: 18. The CDR3 nucleotides read TGTGCCACCAGCGGCCCCAGGCGTCCAGGGGGCTTTGTAGATACGCAGTATTTT. The encoded protein is CATSGPRRPGGFVDTQYF. The full variable domain, its missing parts supplied by reference TRBV15 and TRBJ2-3, is DAMVIQNPRYQVTQFGKPVTLSCSQTLNHNVMYWYQQKSSQAPKLLFHYYDKDFNNEADTPDNFQSRRPNTSFCFLDIRSPGLGDTAMYLCATSGPRRPGGFVDTQYFGPGTRLTVL.

This chain connects TRBV5-8 to TRBJ2-3, with 10 bases that match TRBD2. Germline V gene lookup returns CDR1 SGHTS and CDR2 YDEGEE. The V and J ends lost 0 bases and 5 bases, in that order; junction bases with no gene match: 6. The CDR3 has 16 residues. The DNA for the CDR3 is TGTGCCAGCAGCTTGGTGCTAGCGGGAGAGGGAGATACGCAGTATTTT. Protein product: CASSLVLAGEGDTQYF.

The rearrangement links TRBV19 to TRBJ2-3; 9 bases agree with TRBD2. The V segment lost 4 bases and the J segment 2 bases; nucleotides outside the gene matches: 7. The germline CDR1 and CDR2 sequences are LNHDA and SQIVND (reference sequence). The CDR3 spans 16 residues. The CDR3 spells CASSNRLAVTTDTQYF. In nucleotides, the CDR3 is TGTGCCAGTAGTAACCGACTAGCGGTTACCACAGATACGCAGTATTTT.

This clone was seen only a few times. This chain links TRBV10-3 with TRBJ2-3, with 7 bases matching TRBD2. This CDR3 spans 14 amino acids. The germline CDR1 and CDR2 sequences are ENHRY and SYGVKD. V lost 3 bases, J lost 4 bases, and 4 bases stayed unmatched. This CDR3 is CAISDERGSDTQYF. The CDR3 nucleotides are TGTGCCATCAGTGACGAGCGGGGTTCAGATACGCAGTATTTT.

This clone was detected only a few times. V gene TRBV18 combines with J gene TRBJ1-6, with TRBD1 matching 8 bases. The CDR3 contains 15 residues. Losses at the gene ends were 3 bases for V and 8 bases for J; bases not matched to a gene: 6. From germline, CDR1 is KGHSH and CDR2 LQKENI. This chain's CDR3 is CASSPGQVGDSPLHF. The CDR3 DNA reads as TGTGCCAGCTCACCGGGACAGGTTGGGGATTCACCCCTCCACTTT.

J is TRBJ2-4 and V is TRBV7-9; D is unresolved. Germline-derived CDR1 and CDR2 are SEHNR and FQNEAQ (reference sequence). This CDR3 spans 14 amino acids. V lost 7 bases, J lost 0 bases, and 10 bases lay in between. The CDR3, as DNA: TGTGCCAGCACCTGGGCCCTAGCCAAAAACATTCAGTACTTC. Translating it yields CASTWALAKNIQYF.

The chain carries TRBV18 and TRBJ2-3; 8 positions agree with TRBD1. Germline-derived CDR1 and CDR2 are KGHSH and LQKENI. V was clipped by 6 bases and J by 6 bases; unmatched bases: 14. This CDR3 has 16 amino acids. CDR3: CASSRNSGTGFDTQYF. CDR3 DNA: TGTGCCAGCTCCCGGAACTCCGGGACAGGATTTGATACGCAGTATTTT.

The V gene is TRBV19, the J gene TRBJ2-1; 13 bases agree with TRBD2. CDR1 and CDR2 from the germline V gene are LNHDA and SQIVND (reference sequence). The CDR3 has 17 residues. V was pared by 3 bases and J by 0 bases, with 2 bases of the junction left unmatched. CDR3 in DNA: TGTGCCAGTAGTATGGGACTAGCGGGAAACTCCTACAATGAGCAGTTCTTC. This gives the protein CASSMGLAGNSYNEQFF.

This chain joins TRBV4-1 and TRBJ2-2; the D gene is possibly TRBD1 (6 bases). V lost 0 bases, J lost 1 base, and 12 bases lay in between. From germline, CDR1 is MGHRA and CDR2 YSYEKL. This CDR3 has 17 residues. Written as DNA, the CDR3 is TGCGCCAGCAGCCAAGATCGGGGCAGGGGGAACACCGGGGAGCTGTTTTTT. Translation gives CASSQDRGRGNTGELFF.

This clone has only a few counts. V gene TRBV19 combines with J gene TRBJ2-7; 8 bases fit TRBD1. There are 14 residues in the CDR3. Germline CDR1 is LNHDA and CDR2 is SQIVND (reference sequence). V trimming: 5 bases; J trimming: 5 bases; junction bases outside the gene matches: 8. The CDR3 nucleotides read TGTGCCAGTAGTCTGAGGACAGGGAGCGACGAGCAGTACTTC. Its translation: CASSLRTGSDEQYF.

This sequence joins TRBV9 and TRBJ2-2, with TRBD2 matching over 12 bases. The CDR3 contains 16 residues. Germline trimming cut 3 bases from V and 5 bases from J; bases unmatched to any gene: 5. The germline CDR1 and CDR2 sequences are SGDLS and YYNGEE. The CDR3 DNA reads TGTGCCAGCAGCGAGCCTAGCGGGGGGGATACCGGGGAGCTGTTTTTT. Protein sequence: CASSEPSGGDTGELFF. Full variable domain (remainder filled in from reference TRBV9 and TRBJ2-2): DSGVTQTPKHLITATGQRVTLRCSPRSGDLSVYWYQQSLDQGLQFLIQYYNGEERAKGNILERFSAQQFPDLHSELNLSSLELGDSALYFCASSEPSGGDTGELFFGEGSRLTVL.